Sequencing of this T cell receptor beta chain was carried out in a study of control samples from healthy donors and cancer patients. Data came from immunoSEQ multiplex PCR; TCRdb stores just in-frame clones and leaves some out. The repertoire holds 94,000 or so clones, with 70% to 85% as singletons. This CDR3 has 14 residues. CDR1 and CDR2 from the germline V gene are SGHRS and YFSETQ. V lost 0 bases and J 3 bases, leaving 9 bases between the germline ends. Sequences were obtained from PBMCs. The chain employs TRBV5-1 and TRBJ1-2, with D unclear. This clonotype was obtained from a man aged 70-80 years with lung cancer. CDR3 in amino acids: CASSLGQPDYGYTF. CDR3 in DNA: TGCGCCAGCAGCTTGGGGCAACCGGACTATGGCTACACCTTC.